This T cell receptor (beta chain) derives from a study of tumor and adjacent non-tumor tissue in lung cancer. Three rounds of nested PCR, following a modified ARM-PCR protocol, produced the TCRbeta library. MiXCR, run by TCRdb on the multiplex PCR reads, gives a single entry per CDR3 protein. The data show fewer than 120,000 distinct CDR3 sequences, 84% seen once. This CDR3 is 16 amino acids long. The germline CDR1 and CDR2 sequences are LGHNA and YNFKEQ. V lost 8 bases, J lost 9 bases, and 12 bases stayed unmatched. RNA was extracted from bulk tissue without any cell sorting. The count of this clonotype is one.

The V gene is TRBV4-2, the J gene TRBJ2-2; the match to TRBD2 covers 13 bases. The TCR sequence derives from a man aged 65-85 years with non-small cell lung cancer. Sequenced input: lung tumor tissue. Here the CDR3 reads CASYGLAGVGSRELFF. In DNA, the CDR3 is TGTGCCAGCTACGGACTAGCGGGAGTGGGGAGCCGGGAGCTGTTTTTT.